This record concerns one T cell receptor beta chain sequence. These data come from a study of CD8 T cells in Susac syndrome. About 0.5 to 1 ug RNA was reverse transcribed with random hexamers. Each CDR3 protein is one row after TCRdb ran MiXCR on the immunoSEQ multiplex PCR reads. Here the sample spans approximately 120,000 distinct CDR3 sequences, 85% to 95% being singletons. The control group consisted of healthy donors matched for age and sex. The material sequenced was CD4+ T cells from PBMCs. The receptor was derived from a human donor in good health.

CDR3 sequence reads: CASSPYDFYGYTF. In DNA, the CDR3 is TGTGCCAGCAGCCCGTACGATTTTTATGGCTACACCTTC. The chain couples TRBV7-2 to TRBJ1-2; D unresolved. V was clipped by 5 bases and J by 5 bases, with 12 bases between them. Germline CDR1 SGHTA, CDR2 FQGNSA. There are 13 residues in the CDR3.